This TCR beta chain was sequenced for a study of read filtering for tumor transcriptome and immune sequencing. Study-wide context: DNase treatment preceded whole-transcriptome library preparation. Per sample, TCR-region reads ranged about 3.5 to 11 million by IR-seq, about 85 to 1,400 by RNA-seq. Broader study findings: The sorted CD138-negative fraction was a mixed bone marrow immune population, not purified T cells.

Molecular barcoded adaptors covering alpha/delta and beta/gamma chains were used on around 370 ng RNA. Each CDR3 protein gets one entry after TCRdb re-called the reads with MiXCR. The table has 50,000 or so distinct CDR3 sequences, 15% to 20% seen once. Many counts were recorded for this clonotype. Its antigen is not known. V lost 5 bases to trimming and J lost 0 bases, with 14 bases between them. This CDR3 contains 15 residues. Germline V gene lookup returns CDR1 SGHNT and CDR2 YENEEA. The sample taken for sequencing was a population of CD138-negative cells sorted from bone marrow. The source is a donor over 35 with multiple myeloma. V and J are TRBV11-3 and TRBJ2-7; D possibly corresponds to TRBD2 (5 bases). The CDR3, as DNA: TGTGCCAGCAGCCGCTTGAGCGGACTCTCCTACGAGCAGTACTTC. Protein sequence: CASSRLSGLSYEQYF.